The 29 T cell receptor beta chains presented below share a single source sample, sequenced in a study of shared clonotypes between healthy human individuals (dated by TCRdb to about 2020). For the CD8 naive samples, CD45RO-negative cells were positively selected for CCR7, yielding a CD45RA+CCR7+ population from which TemRA cells were excluded. Libraries were made using the immunoSEQ multiplex PCR assay. The immuneACCESS repertoire file appears here via TCRdb, limited to in-frame rearrangements. These files lack a portion of the clones; in checked studies, under half of the deficit traces to unresolved V genes, and the cause of the others is not known. This sample has millions of clones in its table, and roughly 95% of those were observed once. The ten most abundant clones make up roughly 1% of the sample. The material sequenced was naive CD8+ T cells sorted from blood. What this sample's cell subset or site label stands for: CD45RA+CCR7+. The receptors shown here come from a man younger than 35 in good health.

The rearrangement joins TRBV18 to TRBJ1-6; 7 nucleotides align to TRBD1. The CDR3 is made up of 20 amino acids. Unmatched junction bases numbered 11, after V lost 0 bases and J lost 0 bases. Germline CDR1 and CDR2: KGHSH and LQKENI. CDR3 coding DNA: TGTGCCAGCTCACCACCCCCAAGGACAGGCTCGAGCTCCTATAATTCACCCCTCCACTTT. Protein sequence: CASSPPPRTGSSSYNSPLHF.

This clone was found a few times. The sample has other DNA sequences that encode this CDR3 too. As DNA, the CDR3 is TGTGCCAGCAGCTTAGCAGGCACTGAAGCTTTCTTT. This encodes CASSLAGTEAFF. The chain combines TRBV7-2 with TRBJ1-1; D gene ambiguous. The CDR3 loop spans 12 amino acids. CDR1 is SGHTA and CDR2 is FQGNSA in the germline V gene. Trimming took 0 bases from V and 4 from J, leaving 3 bases between them.

The rearrangement uses TRBV4-1 and TRBJ2-7, with D hard to call. The germline V and J ends were trimmed by 0 bases and 2 bases, with 8 bases remaining between them. This CDR3 is 14 amino acids long. Per the germline V gene, CDR1 is MGHRA and CDR2 is YSYEKL. The CDR3 nucleotides are TGCGCCAGCAGCCAAGACTCAACCGCCTACGAGCAGTACTTC. Its translation is CASSQDSTAYEQYF.

Of note for this clone: Other DNA sequences in this specimen translate into the identical CDR3. The V and J genes are TRBV28 and TRBJ1-2; no clear D. Deletions cut 2 bases from V and 0 bases from J, with 4 bases between. This CDR3 is built from 13 residues. Looked up from germline, CDR1 is MDHEN and CDR2 is SYDVKM. For the CDR3, the DNA is TGTGCCAGCAGTTTAGAGGCTAACTATGGCTACACCTTC. Its translation is CASSLEANYGYTF.

The chain links TRBV4-3 to TRBJ1-5; no firm D call. The germline V and J ends were trimmed by 0 bases and 6 bases, with 12 bases remaining between them. Germline V gives CDR1 LGHNA, CDR2 YSLEER. CDR3 size: 15 residues. The chain's CDR3 is CASSQDIGPSQPQHF. CDR3 DNA sequence: TGCGCCAGCAGCCAAGATATAGGGCCAAGTCAGCCCCAGCATTTT.

This clone was observed a single time. Other DNA variants within this sample encode the same CDR3. The CDR3 sequence is CASRRRGGTDTQYF. The CDR3 DNA follows: TGTGCCAGCAGGAGGCGGGGGGGCACAGATACGCAGTATTTT. The chain uses TRBV27 and TRBJ2-3, with TRBD2 matching 8 bases. This CDR3 has 14 residues. Per the germline V gene, CDR1 is MNHEY and CDR2 is SMNVEV (reference sequence). Losses at the gene ends were 6 bases for V and 1 base for J; bases not matched to a gene: 3.

This clone occurred once. Relative to the germline gene, one junction end is altered; a read error may explain this. The chain joins TRBV4-1 to TRBJ1-5, with a weak D call TRBD1 (5 bases). The CDR3 consists of 15 residues. In germline, CDR1 is MGHRA, CDR2 YSYEKL. CDR3 nucleotide sequence: TGCGCCAGCACCCAAACGTTTGGGGGGTCACAGCCCCAGCATTTT. This gives the protein CASTQTFGGSQPQHF.

The V and J genes are TRBV14 and TRBJ1-1, with no clear D. V shed 0 bases and J shed 11 bases, with 10 bases lying between them. This CDR3 has 12 amino acids. The germline CDR1 and CDR2 sequences are SGHDN and FVKESK. The CDR3 loop is CASSQDWVPAFF. CDR3 DNA sequence: TGTGCCAGCAGCCAAGATTGGGTCCCCGCTTTCTTT.

The J gene is TRBJ2-7, the V gene TRBV7-2; D possibly corresponds to TRBD2 (6 bases). From germline, CDR1 is SGHTA and CDR2 FQGNSA. This CDR3 has 16 amino acids. The V and J ends lost 1 base and 0 bases respectively, with 13 bases between them. CDR3 sequence reads: CASSLGGGVFSYEQYF. CDR3 in DNA: TGTGCCAGCAGCTTAGGTGGCGGGGTCTTCTCCTACGAGCAGTACTTC.

The chain combines TRBV4-1 with TRBJ2-7, with TRBD2 matching 7 bases. This CDR3 has 14 amino acids. Germline-derived CDR1 and CDR2 are MGHRA and YSYEKL. J gave up 4 bases and V 1 base, and 4 bases lay outside the gene matches. CDR3 protein: CASSQGRGKYEQYF. The CDR3 bases are TGCGCCAGCAGCCAAGGGCGGGGGAAGTACGAGCAGTACTTC.

The chain uses TRBV5-1 and TRBJ2-6; D may be TRBD1 (6 bases). The CDR3 sequence is 19 residues long. V was trimmed by 3 bases and J by 0 bases, leaving 19 bases between them. Germline V gene data show CDR1 as SGHRS and CDR2 as YFSETQ. CDR3 region: CASSWGTPNRASGANVLTF. Here the CDR3 DNA reads TGCGCCAGCAGCTGGGGGACACCTAATCGCGCCTCTGGGGCCAACGTCCTGACTTTC.

The gene calls are TRBV19 and TRBJ2-7; TRBD1 matches at 7 bases. V shed 6 bases, J shed 5 bases, and the junction held 7 bases outside the gene matches. The CDR3 totals 13 residues. Germline lookup yields CDR1 LNHDA and CDR2 SQIVND (reference sequence). In DNA form, the CDR3 reads TGTGCCAGTAGGTTAGGGGGCTCGGACGAGCAGTACTTC. It encodes CASRLGGSDEQYF.

About this clone: The same CDR3 is also encoded by other DNA sequences in this sample. This chain joins TRBV11-2 and TRBJ2-7; D remains unclear. Germline CDR1 SGHAT, CDR2 FQNNGV. V lost 0 bases and J lost 3, with 3 bases in between. The CDR3 is 12 residues long. The CDR3: CASSLDIYEQYF. CDR3 bases: TGTGCCAGCAGCTTAGATATCTACGAGCAGTACTTC.

The chain employs TRBV18 and TRBJ2-7; D not resolved. The CDR3 is 14 amino acids. V lost 2 bases to trimming and J lost 5 bases, with 13 bases between them. Germline CDR1 is KGHSH and CDR2 is LQKENI. CDR3 in DNA: TGTGCCAGCTCACCAACGAATTCCCCTCACGAGCAGTACTTC. It translates to CASSPTNSPHEQYF.

This chain links TRBV9 with TRBJ2-2, with D tentatively TRBD1 or TRBD2 (5 bases each). Trimming took off 2 bases at V and 1 base at J, with 15 bases between the two ends. Germline CDR1 and CDR2: SGDLS and YYNGEE. The CDR3 runs 17 residues. The DNA of the CDR3 is TGTGCCAGCAGCGTCCCAGGGACCGACGGGAACACCGGGGAGCTGTTTTTT. It is translated as CASSVPGTDGNTGELFF.

This clone has a single count. The V call is TRBV7-9, the J call TRBJ2-7, with a possible D match to TRBD1 (9 bases). The CDR3 covers 14 residues. Germline V gene lookup returns CDR1 SEHNR and CDR2 FQNEAQ (reference sequence). Trimming pared 8 bases from V and 5 bases from J, leaving 19 bases between. This chain's CDR3 is CASGGTGTRNEQYF. For the CDR3, the DNA is TGTGCCAGCGGGGGGACAGGGACTAGGAACGAGCAGTACTTC.

This rearrangement joins TRBV23-1 to TRBJ1-6, with D hard to call. TRBV23-1 is an ORF for which the function is uncertain. V lost 1 base to trimming and J lost 10 bases, with 5 bases between them. This CDR3 region has 12 residues. CDR3 loop: CASSQLRSPLHF. In nucleotides, the CDR3 is TGCGCCAGCAGTCAATTGAGATCACCCCTCCACTTT.

The rearrangement joins TRBV7-6 to TRBJ1-4; D possibly corresponds to TRBD1 (5 bases). V gave up 4 bases and J gave up 6 bases, with 18 bases separating them. From germline, CDR1 is SGHVS and CDR2 FNYEAQ. The CDR3 consists of 16 residues. CDR3 loop: CASSSGVGLSHEKLFF. In DNA form, the CDR3 reads TGTGCCAGCAGCTCGGGTGTGGGGCTGTCCCATGAAAAACTGTTTTTT.

The chain recombines TRBV6-1 with TRBJ2-2, with D uncertain. The CDR3 covers 14 residues. V dropped 6 bases and J dropped 4 bases, with 12 bases sitting between them. Germline CDR1 reads MNHNS; CDR2 reads SASEGT. As DNA, the CDR3 is TGTGCCAGCAGCGAACTGGTGGGCACCGGGGAGCTGTTTTTT. This encodes CASSELVGTGELFF.

The chain uses TRBV19 and TRBJ1-2, with D hard to call. Germline CDR1 is LNHDA and CDR2 is SQIVND (reference sequence). This CDR3 is built from 13 residues. The V end lost 9 bases, the J end lost 3 bases, and 14 bases lay between the germline ends. For the CDR3, the DNA is TGTGCCAGCGGCCCTTCCCCCTACTATGGCTACACCTTC. The encoded protein is CASGPSPYYGYTF. Filled out from reference TRBV19 and TRBJ1-2, the complete variable domain reads DGGITQSPKYLFRKEGQNVTLSCEQNLNHDAMYWYRQDPGQGLRLIYYSQIVNDFQKGDIAEGYSVSREKKESFPLTVTSAQKNPTAFYLCASGPSPYYGYTFGSGTRLTVV.

With respect to this clone: Distinct nucleotide sequences in the sample also encode this CDR3. The chain employs TRBV19 and TRBJ1-1; D is possibly TRBD1 (5 bases). The CDR3 runs 13 residues. The germline gives CDR1 LNHDA, CDR2 SQIVND (reference sequence). V lost 5 bases, J lost 1 base, and 8 bases lay in between. This chain's CDR3 is CASSLGQNTEAFF. CDR3 nucleotides: TGTGCCAGTAGTTTAGGACAGAACACTGAAGCTTTCTTT.

The chain carries TRBV7-8 and TRBJ2-7; D is perhaps TRBD2 (6 bases). The V gene's germline CDR1 is SGHVS and CDR2 FQNEAQ. The CDR3 loop spans 13 amino acids. Trimming shortened V by 3 bases and J by 3 bases, and 9 bases separated the two germline ends. CDR3 amino acids: CASSLTSHYEQYF. CDR3 DNA: TGTGCCAGCAGCTTGACTAGTCACTACGAGCAGTACTTC.

The chain combines TRBV13 with TRBJ2-5; TRBD2 matches 7 bases. Germline CDR1 reads PRHDT; CDR2 reads FYEKMQ (reference sequence). The CDR3 spans 17 residues. Trimming removed 5 bases from V and 5 bases from J; junction bases left unmatched: 17. CDR3 sequence: CASSLTPGTTHGETQYF. DNA for the CDR3: TGTGCCAGCAGCCTAACTCCTGGGACTACCCACGGGGAGACCCAGTACTTC.

The CDR3 region is CACGGQNTGELFF. CDR3 DNA: TGTGCCTGCGGGGGTCAGAACACCGGGGAGCTGTTTTTT. This chain joins TRBV30 and TRBJ2-2; possibly TRBD2 for D (6 bases). V lost 6 bases, J lost 1 base, and 9 bases lay in between. This CDR3 has 13 amino acids. Germline loops: CDR1 GTSNPN, CDR2 SVGIG (reference sequence).

Regarding this clone: This sample includes further DNA sequences coding for the same CDR3. The rearrangement joins TRBV7-8 to TRBJ2-7; 7 bases fit TRBD1. Germline CDR1 reads SGHVS; CDR2 reads FQNEAQ. V trimming: 1 base; J trimming: 2 bases; junction bases outside the gene matches: 2. The CDR3 contains 14 residues. This chain's CDR3 is CASSLGGGAYEQYF. The CDR3 DNA is TGTGCCAGCAGCTTAGGAGGGGGCGCCTACGAGCAGTACTTC.

The V call is TRBV20-1, the J call TRBJ2-1; D not resolved. V lost 6 bases and J 7 bases, leaving 7 bases between the germline ends. Germline V gene lookup returns CDR1 DFQATT and CDR2 SNEGSKA (reference sequence). This CDR3 has 10 residues. CDR3 sequence: CSAQQNEQFF. The DNA of the CDR3 is TGCAGTGCCCAACAGAATGAGCAGTTCTTC.

As to this clone: Other DNA sequences in the same sample also yield this CDR3. The rearrangement joins TRBV28 to TRBJ2-5, with TRBD2 identical over 12 bases. Germline-derived CDR1 and CDR2 are MDHEN and SYDVKM. The CDR3 has 15 amino acids. The J segment lost 5 bases and the V segment lost 2 bases, leaving 3 bases of the junction unmatched. CDR3: CASSLALAGGETQYF. The CDR3 region has the DNA TGTGCCAGCAGTTTAGCACTAGCGGGGGGCGAGACCCAGTACTTC. The entire variable domain, with the rest obtained from reference TRBV28 and TRBJ2-5, is as follows: DVKVTQSSRYLVKRTGEKVFLECVQDMDHENMFWYRQDPGLGLRLIYFSYDVKMKEKGDIPEGYSVSREKKERFSLILESASTNQTSMYLCASSLALAGGETQYFGPGTRLLVL.

The chain has TRBV5-1 and TRBJ2-7; possibly TRBD1 or TRBD2 for D (5 bases each). This CDR3 is built from 14 residues. CDR1 is SGHRS and CDR2 is YFSETQ in the germline V gene. V was clipped by 4 bases and J by 0 bases, with 11 bases between them. CDR3 in DNA: TGCGCCAGCAGCGGGACCTCTAGCTCCTACGAGCAGTACTTC. Its translation: CASSGTSSSYEQYF.

The genes are TRBV9 and TRBJ2-5, with 10 bases matching TRBD2. After removal of 3 bases from V and 3 bases from J, the junction contained 8 bases not matched to a gene. CDR3 length equals 16 residues. The germline CDR1 and CDR2 sequences are SGDLS and YYNGEE. CDR3 amino acids: CASSAGTSGVEETQYF. The CDR3 region has the DNA TGTGCCAGCAGCGCCGGAACTAGCGGGGTTGAAGAGACCCAGTACTTC.